Shown below are 17 T cell receptor beta chains from a single sample sequenced in a study of cytomegalovirus exposure and HLA in healthy donors. The table came from immunoSEQ multiplex PCR; TCRdb's copy has only in-frame clones and leaves some out. The table records a few hundred thousand clones, approximately 86% of them present only once. Input material: PBMCs. These receptors were obtained from a woman in her late teens or twenties in good health and CMV-seronegative.

This chain joins TRBV14 and TRBJ1-2; 12 nucleotides agree with TRBD1. J gave up 3 bases and V 1 base, and 3 bases lay outside the gene matches. This CDR3 has 16 amino acids. Germline V gives CDR1 SGHDN, CDR2 FVKESK. As DNA, the CDR3 is TGTGCCAGCAGCCAAGTCGGGACAGGGGGCGACTATGGCTACACCTTC. Protein: CASSQVGTGGDYGYTF.

The chain employs TRBV25-1 and TRBJ2-1, with TRBD1 matching over 8 bases. Germline CDR1 and CDR2: MGHDK and SYGVNS. The CDR3 length is 16 residues. Unmatched junction bases numbered 9, after V lost 3 bases and J lost 5 bases. The CDR3 DNA is TGTGCCAGCAGTGATTACACCAGGGGGCAAGACAATGAGCAGTTCTTC. It yields the protein CASSDYTRGQDNEQFF. Filled out from reference TRBV25-1 and TRBJ2-1, the complete variable domain reads EADIYQTPRYLVIGTGKKITLECSQTMGHDKMYWYQQDPGMELHLIHYSYGVNSTEKGDLSSESTVSRIRTEHFPLTLESARPSHTSQYLCASSDYTRGQDNEQFFGPGTRLTVL.

This rearrangement joins TRBV19 to TRBJ1-5, with D possibly TRBD1 on 5 matching bases. The CDR3 contains 12 residues. Per germline, CDR1 LNHDA and CDR2 SQIVND (reference sequence). Trimming took 6 bases from V and 3 from J, leaving 6 bases between them. The chain's CDR3 is CASSRVNQPQHF. The CDR3 region has the DNA TGTGCCAGTAGCAGGGTCAATCAGCCCCAGCATTTT.

The V gene is TRBV7-8, the J gene TRBJ1-5; weak D call: TRBD1 (6 bases). The V and J ends lost 1 base and 7 bases respectively, with 11 bases between them. Germline V CDR1 and CDR2: SGHVS, FQNEAQ. This CDR3 spans 14 amino acids. The CDR3 loop reads CASSLDRVGQPQHF. DNA of the CDR3: TGTGCCAGCAGCTTAGACAGGGTTGGCCAGCCCCAGCATTTT.

The chain combines TRBV5-1 with TRBJ1-2; 8 bases are shared with TRBD1. V shed 0 bases, J shed 3 bases, and the junction held 10 bases outside the gene matches. Germline V gene data show CDR1 as SGHRS and CDR2 as YFSETQ. The CDR3 has 17 residues. The CDR3 DNA reads TGCGCCAGCAGCTTGGGGGTGACAGGGGTCTACGACTATGGCTACACCTTC. This translates into CASSLGVTGVYDYGYTF.

The chain is built from TRBV5-1 and TRBJ2-7; 8 positions match TRBD1. Germline lookup yields CDR1 SGHRS and CDR2 YFSETQ. The CDR3 is 15 amino acids. V shed 0 bases and J 3 bases; nucleotides not matched to a gene: 5. The CDR3 region has the DNA TGCGCCAGCAGCTTGGGTGGGACAGGACTCTACGAGCAGTACTTC. This codes for CASSLGGTGLYEQYF. The full variable domain, rest sourced from reference TRBV5-1 and TRBJ2-7, is KAGVTQTPRYLIKTRGQQVTLSCSPISGHRSVSWYQQTPGQGLQFLFEYFSETQRNKGNFPGRFSGRQFSNSRSEMNVSTLELGDSALYLCASSLGGTGLYEQYFGPGTRLTVT.

The chain recombines TRBV7-8 with TRBJ2-7, with D possibly TRBD2 on 5 matching bases. The germline V gene encodes CDR1 SGHVS and CDR2 FQNEAQ. The CDR3 is made up of 15 amino acids. Trimming took 6 bases from V and 5 from J, leaving 20 bases between them. The CDR3 bases are TGTGCCAGCAGTCACCCGGGATCCCTGTACAACGAGCAGTACTTC. This translates into CASSHPGSLYNEQYF.

This clone was picked up one time. The chain links TRBV6-6 to TRBJ1-1; D is perhaps TRBD1 (5 bases). Germline V lookup: CDR1 MNHNY, CDR2 SVGAGI (reference sequence). The V end lost 5 bases, the J end lost 1 base, and 8 bases lay between the germline ends. The CDR3 has 13 amino acids. The CDR3 DNA follows: TGTGCCAGCAGTCGGGGGGGGAACACTGAAGCTTTCTTT. Amino acids: CASSRGGNTEAFF.

This chain uses TRBV5-4 with TRBJ1-2; TRBD1 matches 7 bases. Germline loops: CDR1 SGHNT, CDR2 YYREEE (reference sequence). The CDR3 is 15 residues long. After removal of 0 bases from V and 1 base from J, the junction contained 3 bases not matched to a gene. CDR3 in amino acids: CASSLAGGFNYGYTF. The DNA of the CDR3 is TGTGCCAGCAGCTTGGCAGGGGGATTTAACTATGGCTACACCTTC.

The chain is built from TRBV13 and TRBJ2-3; 13 nucleotides match TRBD2. CDR1 is PRHDT and CDR2 is FYEKMQ in the germline V gene (reference sequence). The V and J ends lost 3 bases and 4 bases, in that order; junction bases with no gene match: 1. The CDR3 sequence is 15 residues long. The CDR3 reads CASSFGLAGADTQYF. As DNA, the CDR3 is TGTGCCAGCAGCTTTGGACTAGCGGGAGCAGATACGCAGTATTTT.

Concerning this clone itself: This CDR3 is also generated by other DNA sequences in the sample. The V gene is TRBV6-4, the J gene TRBJ2-7; 9 bases map to TRBD1. This CDR3 comprises 14 residues. After removal of 5 bases from V and 4 bases from J, the junction contained 6 bases not matched to a gene. Germline V lookup: CDR1 MRHNA, CDR2 SNTAGT. The CDR3 coding sequence is TGTGCCAGCAGTCCCGGGACAGGGCCTTACGAGCAGTACTTC. Translating it yields CASSPGTGPYEQYF.

This clone was seen once. The chain combines TRBV5-1 with TRBJ1-4, with TRBD1 matching over 8 bases. Germline V gives CDR1 SGHRS, CDR2 YFSETQ. The CDR3 is made up of 16 amino acids. Germline trimming cut 0 bases from V and 4 bases from J; bases unmatched to any gene: 5. The CDR3 nucleotides read TGCGCCAGCAGCTTGGGACAGGGGAGACTTAATGAAAAACTGTTTTTT. It specifies CASSLGQGRLNEKLFF.

The chain combines TRBV18 with TRBJ2-2; the D is unclear. Germline V gene lookup returns CDR1 KGHSH and CDR2 LQKENI. The CDR3 is 15 amino acids. The V end lost 0 bases, the J end lost 0 bases, and 5 bases lay between the germline ends. The CDR3: CASSPPRTNTGELFF. Written as DNA, the CDR3 is TGTGCCAGCTCACCACCGCGGACGAACACCGGGGAGCTGTTTTTT.

The CDR3 coding sequence is TGCGCCAGCAGCTTGAACAGTAAGAACACTGAAGCTTTCTTT. Its translation is CASSLNSKNTEAFF. The rearrangement joins TRBV5-1 to TRBJ1-1; D ambiguous. This CDR3 is 14 amino acids long. The V end lost 1 base, the J end lost 1 base, and 8 bases lay between the germline ends. Germline lookup yields CDR1 SGHRS and CDR2 YFSETQ.

This chain connects TRBV4-1 to TRBJ2-3; no clear D gene. Germline CDR1 MGHRA, CDR2 YSYEKL. V was cut by 5 bases and J by 8 bases, with 8 bases left in between. The CDR3 totals 11 residues. As DNA, the CDR3 is TGCGCCAGCAGCGCTCCAGGTACGCAGTATTTT. Encoded protein: CASSAPGTQYF.

This chain joins TRBV5-1 and TRBJ1-5; D remains ambiguous. The V gene lost 2 bases and the J gene lost 4 bases, with 7 bases spanning the gap. CDR1 is SGHRS and CDR2 is YFSETQ in the germline V gene. CDR3 length equals 13 residues. The DNA for the CDR3 is TGCGCCAGCAGCTTAGAGTCGAATCAGCCCCAGCATTTT. Translated, it gives CASSLESNQPQHF.

The V gene is TRBV13, the J gene TRBJ2-5; 9 bases agree with TRBD2. V was pared by 5 bases and J by 4 bases, with 11 bases of the junction left unmatched. Germline V gives CDR1 PRHDT, CDR2 FYEKMQ (reference sequence). The CDR3 is made up of 16 amino acids. The CDR3 here is CASSPFRGGARETQYF. CDR3 coding DNA: TGTGCCAGCAGCCCCTTCCGCGGGGGGGCCAGAGAGACCCAGTACTTC.